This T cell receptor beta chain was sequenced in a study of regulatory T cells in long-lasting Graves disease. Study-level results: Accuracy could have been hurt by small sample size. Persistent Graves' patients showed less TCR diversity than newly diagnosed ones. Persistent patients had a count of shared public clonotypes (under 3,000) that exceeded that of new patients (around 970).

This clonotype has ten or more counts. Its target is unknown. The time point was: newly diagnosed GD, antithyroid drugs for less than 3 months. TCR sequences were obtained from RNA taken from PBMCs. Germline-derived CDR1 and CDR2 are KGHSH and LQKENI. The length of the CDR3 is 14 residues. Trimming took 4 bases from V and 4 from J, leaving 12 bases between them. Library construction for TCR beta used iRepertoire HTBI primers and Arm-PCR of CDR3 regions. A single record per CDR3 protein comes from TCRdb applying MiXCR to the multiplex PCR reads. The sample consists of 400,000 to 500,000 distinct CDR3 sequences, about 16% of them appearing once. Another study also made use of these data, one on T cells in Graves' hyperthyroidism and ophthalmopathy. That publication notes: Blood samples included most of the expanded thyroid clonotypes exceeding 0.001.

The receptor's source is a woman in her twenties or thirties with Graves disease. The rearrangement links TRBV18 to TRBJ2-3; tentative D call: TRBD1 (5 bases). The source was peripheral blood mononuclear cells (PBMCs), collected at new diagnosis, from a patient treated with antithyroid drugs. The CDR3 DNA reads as TGTGCCAGCTCACGGTTCGACAGCTCAGATACGCAGTATTTT. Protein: CASSRFDSSDTQYF.